Presented here are 7 T cell receptor beta chains from one specimen sequenced in a study of shared clonotypes between healthy human individuals (dated by TCRdb to the early 2020s). Receptors were amplified or captured by the immunoSEQ multiplex PCR assay. TCRdb re-hosts the immuneACCESS table, in-frame sequences only. Its copies lack some clones; in the studies checked, an unresolved V gene accounts for under half of them, and the cause for the rest is not known. This sample lists some 1.1 million clones; 70% to 85% were detected once. Of the sample, about 0.94% falls within the top ten clones. The sequencing sample was made of memory CD4+ T cells from PBMCs. What the cell subset or site label conveys for this sample: CD45RA-negative fraction. The origin of the receptors is a young man in good health. Some clones in this sample may be carry-over from other donors' samples.

The CDR3 DNA reads as TGTGCCAGCAGTTTATCGGGACAGGGCACAGATACGCAGTATTTT. Amino acid sequence: CASSLSGQGTDTQYF. V gene TRBV28 combines with J gene TRBJ2-3; 8 nucleotides line up with TRBD1. The V gene's germline CDR1 is MDHEN and CDR2 SYDVKM. The CDR3 is made up of 15 amino acids. The V gene end was trimmed by 1 base and the J gene end by 1 base; junction bases not matched to a gene: 1.

This clone has ten or more counts. The rearrangement uses TRBV6-1 and TRBJ2-7, with D hard to call. The V gene lost 7 bases and the J gene lost 3 bases, with 7 bases spanning the gap. CDR1 is MNHNS and CDR2 is SASEGT in the germline V gene. The CDR3 is 11 amino acids. CDR3 loop: CASIQSYEQYF. In nucleotides, the CDR3 is TGTGCCAGCATCCAGAGCTACGAGCAGTACTTC.

The chain employs TRBV6-1 and TRBJ2-7; D is ambiguous. The V gene lost 2 bases and the J gene lost 1 base, with 6 bases spanning the gap. This CDR3 region has 13 residues. Germline CDR1 reads MNHNS; CDR2 reads SASEGT. DNA for the CDR3: TGTGCCAGCAGTGAACACCCATCCTACGAGCAGTACTTC. Protein sequence: CASSEHPSYEQYF.

Note on this clone: Other DNA sequences in this sample translate to the same CDR3. The CDR3 loop is CASRPGDYGYTF. CDR3 sequence (DNA): TGTGCCAGCAGGCCCGGGGACTATGGCTACACCTTC. The gene calls are TRBV6-6 and TRBJ1-2, with D uncertain. CDR3 size: 12 residues. From germline, CDR1 is MNHNY and CDR2 SVGAGI (reference sequence). V dropped 6 bases and J dropped 3 bases, with 8 bases sitting between them.

This chain links TRBV5-6 with TRBJ1-5, with D hard to call. Trimming cost V 4 bases and J 2 bases, with 13 bases left between them. Germline assignment: CDR1 SGHDT and CDR2 YYEEEE. The CDR3 length is 15 residues. The CDR3 region has the DNA TGTGCCAGCAGCGCCTGGCAGGTTGGCAATCAGCCCCAGCATTTT. This sequence encodes CASSAWQVGNQPQHF.

In this sample, this clone turned up once. This rearrangement joins TRBV15 to TRBJ1-2, with 7 bases fitting TRBD1. The germline CDR1 and CDR2 sequences are LNHNV and YYDKDF (reference sequence). CDR3 size: 13 residues. V was pared by 4 bases and J by 4 bases, with 3 bases of the junction left unmatched. CDR3 coding DNA: TGTGCCACCAGCACTGGGACAGCCTATGGCTACACCTTC. This translates into CATSTGTAYGYTF.

This clone was seen many times. The chain has TRBV2 and TRBJ1-3; D is perhaps TRBD1 (6 bases). V was clipped by 5 bases and J by 2 bases, with 16 bases between them. This CDR3 spans 16 amino acids. Germline V gives CDR1 SNHLY, CDR2 FYNNEI. DNA for the CDR3: TGTGCCAGCAGTTTTAACCAGGGGTCTGCTGGAAACACCATATATTTT. Translated, it gives CASSFNQGSAGNTIYF.